These 27 T cell receptor beta chains share one sample of origin, sequenced in a study of T cell repertoires in cytomegalovirus infection. TCRdb processed the reads anew with MiXCR; each CDR3 protein has one entry. The sample records approximately 1,000,000 distinct CDR3 sequences, approximately 31% being singletons. No antigen is known for these receptors. The specimen was cultured CD8+ T cells from PBMCs, collected from culture after CMV antigen stimulation. The receptors were sampled from a human donor in good health (CMV status not recorded). Some clones in this sample may be carry-over from other donors' samples.

This clonotype was observed a few times. The chain links TRBV6-1 to TRBJ1-6, with a weak D call TRBD1 (5 bases). Germline CDR1 is MNHNS and CDR2 is SASEGT. Trimming took off 2 bases at V and 0 bases at J, with 11 bases between the two ends. This CDR3 has 17 residues. The CDR3 sequence: CASSELGVSSYNSPLHF. CDR3 DNA: TGTGCCAGCAGTGAATTGGGGGTTAGCTCCTATAATTCACCCCTCCACTTT.

This clonotype was recorded once. Germline is not matched at one junction end, which may reflect a read error. The rearrangement links TRBV19 to TRBJ1-2; D gene uncertain. This CDR3 comprises 13 residues. Germline V gene sequence: CDR1 LNHDA, CDR2 SQIVND (reference sequence). The CDR3 sequence is CANSIGGSRGYTF. The CDR3 DNA reads as TGTGCCAATAGTATCGGCGGCTCTCGAGGCTACACCTTC.

The chain joins TRBV6-2 or TRBV6-3 to TRBJ1-1; weak D call: TRBD1 (5 bases). Germline V gene sequence: CDR1 MNHEY, CDR2 SVGEGT. The CDR3 contains 16 residues. V lost 2 bases to trimming and J lost 4 bases, with 17 bases between them. CDR3 nucleotide sequence: TGTGCCAGCAGTTACGGGGCTTTGGGGTTGAGCACTGAAGCTTTCTTT. It translates to CASSYGALGLSTEAFF.

V usage is TRBV6-1 and J usage is TRBJ1-1, with unresolved D. The CDR3 length is 21 residues. Trimming took off 5 bases at V and 1 base at J, with 32 bases between the two ends. Germline lookup yields CDR1 MNHNS and CDR2 SASEGT. CDR3 in amino acids: CASSPFGFSGLLPTENTEAFF. As DNA, the CDR3 is TGTGCCAGCAGTCCTTTTGGTTTTTCGGGCCTTCTACCTACAGAGAACACTGAAGCTTTCTTT.

In this sample, this clonotype turned up many times. This chain links TRBV7-9 with TRBJ2-5; D is ambiguous. The J call may be wrong; the DNA end is better matched by TRBJ2-3. There are 12 residues in the CDR3. The germline CDR1 and CDR2 sequences are SEHNR and FQNEAQ (reference sequence). The CDR3 is CASSSDGETQYF. Written as DNA, the CDR3 is TGTGCCAGCAGTTCTGATGGTGAAACGCAGTATTTT.

V gene TRBV5-4 combines with J gene TRBJ1-3, with D unresolved. Germline V gives CDR1 SGHNT, CDR2 YYREEE (reference sequence). V lost 0 bases to trimming and J lost 0 bases, with 10 bases between them. The CDR3 spans 16 residues. The CDR3 nucleotides read TGTGCCAGCAGCTTGGGAGGGTTGGGCTCTGGAAACACCATATATTTT. Protein sequence: CASSLGGLGSGNTIYF.

This clonotype has a handful of counts. The rearrangement joins TRBV6-2 or TRBV6-3 to TRBJ2-1; TRBD1 aligns across 8 bases. With V trimmed by 1 base and J by 5 bases, 10 bases remained unmatched. The CDR3 has 17 residues. Per the germline V gene, CDR1 is MNHEY and CDR2 is SVGEGT. CDR3: CASSYYGTGEGHNEQFF. The CDR3 bases are TGTGCCAGCAGTTACTACGGGACAGGAGAGGGGCACAATGAGCAGTTCTTC.

This chain uses TRBV27 with TRBJ2-1; D is undetermined. With 5 bases removed from V and 9 bases from J, the gap between germline ends came to 20 bases. CDR3 size: 15 residues. CDR1 is MNHEY, CDR2 SMNVEV, per germline (reference sequence). Here the CDR3 reads CASSPLDLGTAEQFF. The CDR3, as DNA: TGTGCCAGCAGTCCCCTAGACCTGGGTACGGCTGAGCAGTTCTTC.

For the CDR3, the DNA is TGTGCCAGCAGTTTAGCGGGACAGCTCTATGGCTACACCTTC. This gives the protein CASSLAGQLYGYTF. This chain uses TRBV12-3 or TRBV12-4 with TRBJ1-2, with 7 bases identical to TRBD1. With V trimmed by 0 bases and J by 4 bases, 2 bases remained unmatched. The CDR3 runs to 14 residues.

This sequence joins TRBV7-6 and TRBJ2-7, with D perhaps being TRBD1 or TRBD2 (6 bases each). The CDR3 is made up of 16 amino acids. V lost 3 bases, J lost 2 bases, and 17 bases lay in between. Germline lookup yields CDR1 SGHVS and CDR2 FNYEAQ. CDR3 coding DNA: TGTGCCAGCAGCTTCCCGCGGGACATCCTGACCTACGAGCAGTACTTC. It codes for CASSFPRDILTYEQYF.

The V and J genes are TRBV19 and TRBJ2-2; 7 bases are shared with TRBD2. The CDR3 extends over 14 amino acids. Germline values: CDR1 LNHDA, CDR2 SQIVND (reference sequence). Unmatched junction bases numbered 7, after V lost 8 bases and J lost 4 bases. CDR3 sequence (DNA): TGTGCCAGTGTCCTACTAGCGCTCACCGGGGAGCTGTTTTTT. It specifies CASVLLALTGELFF. Complete variable domain (other parts from reference TRBV19 and TRBJ2-2): DGGITQSPKYLFRKEGQNVTLSCEQNLNHDAMYWYRQDPGQGLRLIYYSQIVNDFQKGDIAEGYSVSREKKESFPLTVTSAQKNPTAFYLCASVLLALTGELFFGEGSRLTVL.

The V gene is TRBV27, the J gene TRBJ2-7, with 7 bases aligning to TRBD1. Germline CDR1 and CDR2: MNHEY and SMNVEV (reference sequence). The CDR3 runs 17 residues. After removal of 2 bases from V and 0 bases from J, the junction contained 10 bases not matched to a gene. CDR3 DNA sequence: TGTGCCAGCAGTTTAAGCCCGACAGGGCTCGGCTCCTACGAGCAGTACTTC. As protein: CASSLSPTGLGSYEQYF.

This chain links TRBV12-3 or TRBV12-4 with TRBJ1-2; D is perhaps TRBD1 (5 bases). Trimming stripped 5 bases from V and 7 bases from J, with 11 bases between. This CDR3 has 12 residues. The CDR3 protein is CASSPGISGYTF. The DNA of the CDR3 is TGTGCCAGCAGTCCAGGGATATCTGGCTACACCTTC.

This clonotype has a count of ten or more. The chain links TRBV6-2 or TRBV6-3 to TRBJ2-7, with no clear D. Germline V gene sequence: CDR1 MNHEY, CDR2 SVGEGT. The CDR3 has 15 residues. V lost 6 bases, J lost 5 bases, and 20 bases lay in between. CDR3 nucleotides: TGTGCCAGCAGGAAAGGTGACCTAGTTGGCCACGAGCAGTACGTC. Its translation: CASRKGDLVGHEQYV.

With regard to this clonotype: In this CDR3 the conserved last residue, phenylalanine or tryptophan, is missing, so a read error is likely. V is TRBV6-2 or TRBV6-3 and J is TRBJ1-5, with D perhaps matching TRBD1 (5 bases). There are 17 residues in the CDR3. The germline CDR1 and CDR2 sequences are MNHEY and SVGEGT. Trimming removed 2 bases at V and 0 bases at J, with 14 bases between. The CDR3 region has the DNA TGTGCCAGCAGTTACCGGGACGGACCGTATAGCAATCAGCCCCAGCATTCT. This sequence encodes CASSYRDGPYSNQPQHS.

In its sample, this clonotype was seen a few times. The rearrangement joins TRBV7-2 to TRBJ1-5; no reliable D call. Germline V gene sequence: CDR1 SGHTA, CDR2 FQGNSA. CDR3 length equals 17 residues. The ends were cut back, 0 bases at V and 0 bases at J, with 12 bases in the middle. For the CDR3, the DNA is TGTGCCAGCAGCTTAGCTCGGGCCCTAACTAGCAATCAGCCCCAGCATTTT. It codes for CASSLARALTSNQPQHF. The full variable domain, rest sourced from reference TRBV7-2 and TRBJ1-5, is GAGVSQSPSNKVTEKGKDVELRCDPISGHTALYWYRQSLGQGLEFLIYFQGNSAPDKSGLPSDRFSAERTGGSVSTLTIQRTQQEDSAVYLCASSLARALTSNQPQHFGDGTRLSIL.

This chain joins TRBV6-1 and TRBJ2-7; possible D gene TRBD1, 6 bases. This CDR3 has 15 amino acids. Trimming shortened V by 4 bases and J by 0 bases, and 13 bases separated the two germline ends. Germline V gene data show CDR1 as MNHNS and CDR2 as SASEGT. Here the CDR3 DNA reads TGTGCCAGCAGTGTGGGGACACCAGTCTCCTACGAGCAGTACGTC. As protein: CASSVGTPVSYEQYV.

The table lists this clonotype with a few counts. V and J are TRBV6-5 and TRBJ1-3; D gene unclear. With 2 bases removed from V and 0 bases from J, the gap between germline ends came to 11 bases. The CDR3 runs to 16 residues. Germline V gives CDR1 MNHEY, CDR2 SVGAGI. CDR3 sequence: CASSYEAGHSGNTIYF. CDR3 coding DNA: TGTGCCAGCAGTTACGAGGCAGGTCACTCTGGAAACACCATATATTTT.

This clonotype was counted only a few times. The chain combines TRBV27 with TRBJ1-2; a weak D match, TRBD1 (5 bases). In germline, CDR1 is MNHEY, CDR2 SMNVEV (reference sequence). The V end was cut by 0 bases, the J end by 7 bases, with 18 bases between. This CDR3 is built from 16 residues. The CDR3 nucleotides are TGTGCCAGCAGTTTATCGGGGCGAAGAGGGTTGGCTGGCTACACCTTC. Translation: CASSLSGRRGLAGYTF.

This clonotype occurred a few times. The V and J genes are TRBV11-2 and TRBJ2-3, with TRBD1 matching 8 bases. Trimming removed 1 base from V and 8 bases from J; junction bases left unmatched: 5. Germline V gives CDR1 SGHAT, CDR2 FQNNGV. The CDR3 runs to 14 residues. The CDR3 region has the DNA TGTGCCAGCAGCTTAGGGTCGGACAGGGCTACGCAGTATTTT. This gives the protein CASSLGSDRATQYF.

J is TRBJ1-1 and V is TRBV19, with D possibly being TRBD1 (6 bases). V gave up 4 bases and J gave up 5 bases, with 11 bases separating them. The germline gives CDR1 LNHDA, CDR2 SQIVND (reference sequence). This CDR3 contains 13 residues. DNA of the CDR3: TGTGCCAGTAGTACGAAACAGGGAACTGAAGCTTTCTTT. This sequence encodes CASSTKQGTEAFF. The variable domain in full, with the rest retrieved from reference TRBV19 and TRBJ1-1, is DGGITQSPKYLFRKEGQNVTLSCEQNLNHDAMYWYRQDPGQGLRLIYYSQIVNDFQKGDIAEGYSVSREKKESFPLTVTSAQKNPTAFYLCASSTKQGTEAFFGQGTRLTVV.

The chain recombines TRBV19 with TRBJ1-1, with D uncertain. The V end lost 6 bases, the J end lost 3 bases, and 8 bases lay between the germline ends. Germline CDR1 and CDR2: LNHDA and SQIVND (reference sequence). This CDR3 has 12 amino acids. The CDR3: CASRRMYTEAFF. CDR3 in DNA: TGTGCCAGTAGGCGGATGTACACTGAAGCTTTCTTT.

The sample holds a few counts of this clonotype. V is TRBV12-3 or TRBV12-4 and J is TRBJ2-7; the D is unclear. The CDR3 sequence is 13 residues long. V gave up 2 bases and J gave up 2 bases, with 7 bases separating them. CDR3 residues: CASSLTLTYEQYF. The CDR3 DNA is TGTGCCAGCAGTTTAACCCTAACCTACGAGCAGTACTTC.

The chain combines TRBV6-2 or TRBV6-3 with TRBJ2-2, with TRBD1 identical over 7 bases. The CDR3 spans 17 residues. Germline V gene sequence: CDR1 MNHEY, CDR2 SVGEGT. Losses at the gene ends were 0 bases for V and 2 bases for J; bases not matched to a gene: 6. CDR3 coding DNA: TGTGCCAGCAGTTACTCCTGGACAGGTACTAACACCGGGGAGCTGTTTTTT. Protein product: CASSYSWTGTNTGELFF.

The chain couples TRBV4-1 to TRBJ2-2; D remains unclear. This CDR3 is built from 13 residues. Germline CDR1 and CDR2: MGHRA and YSYEKL. Trimming shortened V by 3 bases and J by 8 bases, and 10 bases separated the two germline ends. CDR3 region: CASSQNFRGELFF. CDR3 DNA: TGCGCCAGCAGCCAGAACTTTCGAGGGGAGCTGTTTTTT.

This clonotype is a singleton in its sample. The chain recombines TRBV20-1 with TRBJ2-1; D is uncertain. Germline V gene sequence: CDR1 DFQATT, CDR2 SNEGSKA (reference sequence). Trimming shortened V by 7 bases and J by 3 bases, and 13 bases separated the two germline ends. CDR3 length equals 13 residues. The CDR3 region is CSGNPTVYNEQFF. DNA for the CDR3: TGCAGTGGAAACCCGACCGTCTACAATGAGCAGTTCTTC.

There are many counts of this clonotype. The chain uses TRBV10-3 and TRBJ1-2; D possibly corresponds to TRBD1 (5 bases). CDR1 and CDR2 (germline): ENHRY, SYGVKD. The CDR3 is made up of 15 amino acids. The V gene lost 3 bases and the J gene lost 6 bases, with 17 bases spanning the gap. The CDR3 spells CAISDPVQGSHGYTF. CDR3 in DNA: TGTGCCATCAGTGACCCGGTCCAGGGAAGCCATGGCTACACCTTC.